The 24 T cell receptor beta chains listed next were all sequenced from one sample in a study of blood T cell repertoires in COVID-19. The method was immunoSEQ multiplex PCR; TCRdb's version includes in-frame clones alone and lacks a portion of them. The sample has 150,000 or so clones, around 82% seen once. The sequencing input was peripheral blood. These receptors came from a man younger than 30 with active or convalescent COVID-19.

The chain links TRBV28 to TRBJ1-6; 9 bases map to TRBD1. With 2 bases clipped from V and 18 bases from J, the junction kept 26 bases outside the gene matches. CDR1 and CDR2 (germline): MDHEN, SYDVKM. The CDR3 consists of 19 residues. CDR3 bases: TGTGCCAGCAGTTTAGAGTCGGGACAGGGTAACCACTTGGGTTTCACCCCCCACTTT. Translating it yields CASSLESGQGNHLGFTPHF.

The gene calls are TRBV10-3 and TRBJ1-2, with D possibly TRBD1 on 5 matching bases. The CDR3 totals 13 residues. Between the trimmed V and J ends, which lost 3 bases and 5 bases, there was a span of 10 bases. The germline V gene has CDR1 ENHRY and CDR2 SYGVKD. The CDR3 loop reads CAISDVQGYGYTF. The CDR3, as DNA: TGTGCCATCAGTGATGTCCAGGGTTATGGCTACACCTTC.

This clone was detected a few times. The chain employs TRBV5-1 and TRBJ2-7, with 9 bases identical to TRBD1. Germline V gives CDR1 SGHRS, CDR2 YFSETQ. The CDR3 runs 14 residues. Trimming at V came to 5 bases and at J to 5 bases, leaving 8 bases not matched to a gene. The CDR3 DNA reads TGCGCCAGCAGGCCCGACAGGGGGAAGAACGAGCAGTACTTC. It encodes CASRPDRGKNEQYF.

This clone was observed many times. V and J are TRBV3-1 (or the pseudogene TRBV3-2) and TRBJ2-7, with D possibly matching TRBD1 (5 bases). V lost 2 bases to trimming and J lost 6 bases, with 14 bases between them. The CDR3 runs to 14 residues. Looked up from germline, CDR1 is LGHDT and CDR2 is YNNKEL (reference sequence). The CDR3 loop reads CASSQPDSYFEQYF. Here the CDR3 DNA reads TGTGCCAGCAGCCAACCCGACAGCTACTTCGAGCAGTACTTC.

This chain links TRBV14 with TRBJ2-1; TRBD2 might be the D (5 bases). The V end lost 1 base, the J end lost 3 bases, and 13 bases lay between the germline ends. This CDR3 comprises 16 residues. Germline CDR1 and CDR2: SGHDN and FVKESK. CDR3 residues: CASSQGGAVGYNEQFF. The CDR3 coding sequence is TGTGCCAGCAGCCAAGGAGGAGCGGTCGGCTACAATGAGCAGTTCTTC.

This clone occurred a few times. This chain connects TRBV7-9 to TRBJ2-3; 9 nucleotides align to TRBD2. The CDR3 is made up of 16 amino acids. Trimming removed 1 base from V and 1 base from J; junction bases left unmatched: 3. Germline-derived CDR1 and CDR2 are SEHNR and FQNEAQ (reference sequence). The CDR3 spells CASSLVLAGRTDTQYF. DNA of the CDR3: TGTGCCAGCAGCTTAGTGCTAGCGGGGCGCACAGATACGCAGTATTTT.

The chain joins TRBV10-3 to TRBJ2-5; 10 bases agree with TRBD2. J gave up 1 base and V 3 bases, and 2 bases lay outside the gene matches. CDR3 length: 15 residues. The V gene's germline CDR1 is ENHRY and CDR2 SYGVKD. CDR3 nucleotides: TGTGCCATCAGTGATACTAGCGGGACCCAAGAGACCCAGTACTTC. This encodes CAISDTSGTQETQYF.

V and J are TRBV7-5 and TRBJ2-7; the DNA was not compared with TRBD1, the D call given in the table. TRBV7-5 is a recognized pseudogene. This CDR3 is 15 amino acids long. DNA of the CDR3: TGTGTCAGAAGCTTATTAGGGACAGGGCTCTACGAGCAGTACTTC. It codes for CVRSLLGTGLYEQYF.

This chain connects TRBV19 to TRBJ1-1; D possibly corresponds to TRBD1 (5 bases). Trimming removed 5 bases from V and 5 bases from J, with 15 bases in between. Germline CDR1 LNHDA, CDR2 SQIVND (reference sequence). This CDR3 comprises 14 residues. The CDR3 loop is CASSLRASLTEAFF. CDR3 sequence (DNA): TGTGCCAGTAGTCTCAGGGCCTCCCTTACTGAAGCTTTCTTT.

The CDR3 loop reads CASSLLGAGGPNEQYF. The CDR3 DNA reads as TGTGCCAGCAGTTTATTAGGAGCGGGAGGGCCCAACGAGCAGTACTTC. The rearrangement links TRBV28 to TRBJ2-7, with 10 bases that match TRBD2. The CDR3 covers 16 residues. V was pared by 1 base and J by 5 bases, with 8 bases of the junction left unmatched. Germline V CDR1 and CDR2: MDHEN, SYDVKM.

The V gene is TRBV6-5, the J gene TRBJ2-5; tentatively, D is TRBD2 (7 bases). The CDR3 is made up of 15 amino acids. The germline CDR1 and CDR2 sequences are MNHEY and SVGAGI. V was cut by 3 bases and J by 4 bases, with 15 bases left in between. DNA for the CDR3: TGTGCCAGCAGTTATGGACGGGGGGCGGGAGAGACCCAGTACTTC. Protein product: CASSYGRGAGETQYF.

The genes are TRBV7-2 and TRBJ2-3; the D gene is possibly TRBD2 (6 bases). From germline, CDR1 is SGHTA and CDR2 FQGNSA. The CDR3 runs to 14 residues. Trimming left V 4 bases short and J 5 bases short, with 13 bases between. CDR3 protein: CASSSLLGGDTQYF. The DNA for the CDR3 is TGTGCCAGCAGCTCCCTGTTGGGGGGAGATACGCAGTATTTT.

The chain employs TRBV7-9 and TRBJ2-2; the D gene is possibly TRBD1 (6 bases). CDR1 is SEHNR and CDR2 is FQNEAQ in the germline V gene (reference sequence). V was shortened by 3 bases and J by 6 bases, with 17 bases between the two germline ends. The CDR3 runs to 16 residues. The CDR3 sequence is CASSFVLGAGAGELFF. CDR3 in DNA: TGTGCCAGCAGCTTCGTTCTGGGGGCAGGCGCCGGGGAGCTGTTTTTT.

J is TRBJ2-2 and V is TRBV30; D is perhaps TRBD2 (6 bases). Germline lookup yields CDR1 GTSNPN and CDR2 SVGIG (reference sequence). CDR3 size: 13 residues. Between the trimmed V and J ends, which lost 3 bases and 6 bases, there was a span of 11 bases. CDR3 nucleotides: TGTGCCTGGAGCCTACTAGCATCCGGGGAGCTGTTTTTT. Amino acid sequence: CAWSLLASGELFF.

The gene calls are TRBV7-2 and TRBJ2-1, with 12 bases aligning to TRBD2. Per the germline V gene, CDR1 is SGHTA and CDR2 is FQGNSA. This CDR3 spans 16 amino acids. J was trimmed by 4 bases and V by 5 bases; bases with no gene match: 6. The CDR3 spells CASSKTSGGSYNEQFF. CDR3 sequence (DNA): TGTGCCAGCAGCAAGACTAGCGGGGGATCTTACAATGAGCAGTTCTTC. The whole variable domain, filled in from reference TRBV7-2 and TRBJ2-1, reads GAGVSQSPSNKVTEKGKDVELRCDPISGHTALYWYRQSLGQGLEFLIYFQGNSAPDKSGLPSDRFSAERTGGSVSTLTIQRTQQEDSAVYLCASSKTSGGSYNEQFFGPGTRLTVL.

V is TRBV19 and J is TRBJ2-7, with 7 bases that match TRBD2. The CDR3 contains 18 residues. V was pared by 0 bases and J by 0 bases, with 11 bases of the junction left unmatched. Germline lookup yields CDR1 LNHDA and CDR2 SQIVND (reference sequence). CDR3 amino acids: CASSIEAGRGTRSYEQYF. The DNA for the CDR3 is TGTGCCAGTAGTATAGAAGCAGGGCGGGGGACCCGCTCCTACGAGCAGTACTTC. Filled out from reference TRBV19 and TRBJ2-7, the complete variable domain reads DGGITQSPKYLFRKEGQNVTLSCEQNLNHDAMYWYRQDPGQGLRLIYYSQIVNDFQKGDIAEGYSVSREKKESFPLTVTSAQKNPTAFYLCASSIEAGRGTRSYEQYFGPGTRLTVT.

The genes are TRBV4-3 and TRBJ1-1, with D unclear. CDR1 LGHNA and CDR2 YSLEER come from the germline V gene. The CDR3 extends over 14 amino acids. The V end was cut by 1 base, the J end by 11 bases, with 17 bases between. As DNA, the CDR3 is TGCGCCAGCAGCCAAGTGTGGCAGTCCTCGAGGGCTTTCTTT. It codes for CASSQVWQSSRAFF.

The sample holds many counts of this clone. For the CDR3, the DNA is TGTGCCAGCAGCTTATGGGTAGCGGGGAGAGGAATGAACATTCAGTACTTC. It specifies CASSLWVAGRGMNIQYF. The rearrangement links TRBV5-6 to TRBJ2-4, with 8 positions matching TRBD2. Germline V gives CDR1 SGHDT, CDR2 YYEEEE. This CDR3 comprises 17 residues. After removal of 2 bases from V and 7 bases from J, the junction contained 14 bases not matched to a gene.

This clone showed up just once. V gene TRBV18 combines with J gene TRBJ1-2; 8 bases fit TRBD1. The CDR3 runs to 16 residues. V lost 1 base and J lost 3; bases outside the gene matches: 7. The germline gives CDR1 KGHSH, CDR2 LQKENI. The CDR3 here is CASSPLRQGKDYGYTF. In nucleotides, the CDR3 is TGTGCCAGCTCACCACTCAGACAGGGGAAGGACTATGGCTACACCTTC.

This clone was recorded a few times. The CDR3 loop is CASSSRTGDGNTIYF. CDR3 nucleotides: TGTGCCAGCAGCTCTCGGACAGGGGATGGAAACACCATATATTTT. The chain couples TRBV11-2 to TRBJ1-3, with 9 bases that match TRBD1. CDR1 and CDR2 (germline): SGHAT, FQNNGV. The CDR3 length is 15 residues. J lost 3 bases, V lost 4 bases, and 4 bases had no gene match.

The chain has TRBV5-8 and TRBJ2-7, with TRBD2 as a possible D gene (7 bases). The CDR3 sequence is 18 residues long. Trimming cost V 3 bases and J 2 bases, with 24 bases left between them. Germline CDR1 reads SGHTS; CDR2 reads YDEGEE. CDR3 sequence: CASSWDLGGTNLAYEQYF. The CDR3 DNA sequence: TGTGCCAGCAGCTGGGACCTAGGGGGGACTAACCTCGCCTACGAGCAGTACTTC.

In this sample, this clone turned up a few times. The chain joins TRBV27 to TRBJ2-7, with 8 bases aligning to TRBD1. The germline V gene has CDR1 MNHEY and CDR2 SMNVEV (reference sequence). This CDR3 is 13 amino acids long. Germline trimming cut 6 bases from V and 3 bases from J; bases unmatched to any gene: 4. The DNA of the CDR3 is TGTGCCAGCAGCGCCGGACAGGGCTACGAGCAGTACTTC. It is translated as CASSAGQGYEQYF.

The chain joins TRBV12-5 to TRBJ1-5, with D unresolved. CDR3 length: 16 residues. Germline CDR1 is LGHNT and CDR2 is FRNRAP. V lost 2 bases, J lost 1 base, and 12 bases lay in between. This chain's CDR3 is CASGLHGVWSNQPQHF. The CDR3 nucleotides are TGTGCTAGTGGTTTGCACGGGGTTTGGAGCAATCAGCCCCAGCATTTT.

This clone was seen a handful of times. The chain uses TRBV7-2 and TRBJ1-5; the D is unclear. Trimming stripped 1 base from V and 6 bases from J, with 7 bases between. Germline V gives CDR1 SGHTA, CDR2 FQGNSA. This CDR3 spans 13 amino acids. Written as DNA, the CDR3 is TGTGCCAGCAGCTTAGACGGGAGTCAGCCCCAGCATTTT. Its translation: CASSLDGSQPQHF.